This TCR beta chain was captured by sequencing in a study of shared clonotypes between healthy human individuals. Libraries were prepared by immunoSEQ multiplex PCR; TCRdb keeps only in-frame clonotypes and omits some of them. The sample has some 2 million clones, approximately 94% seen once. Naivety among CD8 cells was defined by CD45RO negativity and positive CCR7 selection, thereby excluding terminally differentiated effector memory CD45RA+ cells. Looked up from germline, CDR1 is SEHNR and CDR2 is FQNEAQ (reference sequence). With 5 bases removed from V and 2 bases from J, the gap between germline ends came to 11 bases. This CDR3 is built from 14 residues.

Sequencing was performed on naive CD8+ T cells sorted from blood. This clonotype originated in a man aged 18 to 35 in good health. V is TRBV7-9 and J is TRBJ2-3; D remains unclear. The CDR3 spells CASSLGEPTDTQYF. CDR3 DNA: TGTGCCAGCAGCCTAGGAGAACCCACAGATACGCAGTATTTT.